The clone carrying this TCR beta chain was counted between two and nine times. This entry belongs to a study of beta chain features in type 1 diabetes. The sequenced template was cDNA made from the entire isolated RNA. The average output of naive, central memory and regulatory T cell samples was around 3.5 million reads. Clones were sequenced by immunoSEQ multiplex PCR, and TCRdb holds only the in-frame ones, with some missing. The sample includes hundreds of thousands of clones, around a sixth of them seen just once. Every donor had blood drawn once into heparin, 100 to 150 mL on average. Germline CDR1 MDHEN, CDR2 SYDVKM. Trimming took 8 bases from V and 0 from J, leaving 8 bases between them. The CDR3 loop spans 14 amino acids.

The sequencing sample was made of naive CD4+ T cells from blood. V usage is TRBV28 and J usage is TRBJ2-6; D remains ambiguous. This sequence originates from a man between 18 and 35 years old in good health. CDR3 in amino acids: CASGRPSGANVLTF. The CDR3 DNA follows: TGTGCCAGCGGTCGACCCTCTGGGGCCAACGTCCTGACTTTC.